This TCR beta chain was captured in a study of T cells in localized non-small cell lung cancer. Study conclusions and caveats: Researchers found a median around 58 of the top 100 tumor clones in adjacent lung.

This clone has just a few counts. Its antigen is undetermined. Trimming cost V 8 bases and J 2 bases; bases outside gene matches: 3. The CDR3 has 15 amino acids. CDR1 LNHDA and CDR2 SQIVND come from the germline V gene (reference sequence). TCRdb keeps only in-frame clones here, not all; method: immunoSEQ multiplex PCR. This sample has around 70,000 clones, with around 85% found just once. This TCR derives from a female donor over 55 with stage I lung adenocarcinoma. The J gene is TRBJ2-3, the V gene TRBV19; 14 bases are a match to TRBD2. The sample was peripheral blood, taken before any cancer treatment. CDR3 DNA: TGTGCCAGTGGGACTAGCGGGAGTCCCACAGATACGCAGTATTTT. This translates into CASGTSGSPTDTQYF.